This TCR beta chain was identified during a study of blood T cell repertoires in COVID-19 (dated by TCRdb to the early 2020s). For the study in its entirety: Samples covering the acute and convalescent phases of COVID-19 were provided by collaborators in the United States, Italy and Spain. A freely available public database, intended as a resource for researchers studying the immune response to SARS-CoV-2, is where the repertoires were released. A de-identified subject ID, COVID-19 status, age in years and sex were almost always included in the sample metadata. The material from the prospective study consisted of cDNA or gDNA derived from T cells, B-cell-depleted T cells, or PBMCs. The dataset comprised deeply sampled blood TCRbeta repertoires from subjects exposed to, actively infected with, or recovered from COVID-19. Samples were obtained from the ongoing ImmuneRACE study (first 160 participants) and from roughly 1,300 subjects provided by 6 global collaborators. Where available, HLA class I and class II types were obtained from metadata supplied by the sample provider rather than from assay-based typing. Here is what the overall study found, with its caveats: How much clinical and demographic metadata was included differed by source and by participant, and the metadata was provided uncurated.

Comment on this clone: No cognate antigen has been identified for it. Nothing much larger sits one base from this clone, and base qualities are not available.

The immunoSEQ Assay, a bias-controlled multiplex PCR, was used to amplify TCRbeta CDR3 regions from genomic DNA. Processing in the source paper ran as follows. Nucleated cell counts per sample were estimated from amplification of reference gene primers within the assay. Sequence reads were collapsed and filtered to measure the absolute abundance of every unique TCRbeta CDR3 rearrangement. For each sample, productive Simpson clonality was calculated as the square root of Simpson's diversity index over productive rearrangements. In its TCRdb copy, this immuneACCESS table keeps in-frame sequences only and misses some clones. Where compared with another copy, unresolved V genes explain less than half of these, and the others have no known cause. V and J calls and clone size follow that table, whereas D and trimming were derived from the DNA. A total of 250,000 to 350,000 clones appear in this sample, about 91% of them only once. Around an eighth of the sample comes from the top ten.

Collaborating institutions collected whole blood in K2EDTA tubes following their own protocols. Collaborator samples were shipped for TCRbeta analysis as frozen whole blood, isolated PBMCs, or DNA extracted from either sample type. In the germline V gene (reference sequence), CDR1 corresponds to MNHEY and CDR2 to SMNVEV. Ends trimmed: V by 5 bases, J by 9 bases; bases unmatched to a gene: 5. CDR3 length: 13 amino acids, cysteine to phenylalanine. The only DNA kept is the CDR3, 39 bases in frame from the first base. The chain uses TRBV27 and TRBJ2-2, and TRBD2 aligns with 8 junction nucleotides. This clonotype was sampled from an older woman with acute or convalescent COVID-19. The sequenced sample was peripheral blood. The DNA reads as follows: TGTGCCAGCAGTCTTAGCGGGAACAGGGAGCTGTTTTTT. Its protein is CASSLSGNRELFF.